These 4 T cell receptor beta chains were all obtained from the same sample, sequenced in a study of OX40 agonist ivuxolimab in advanced cancers. This table comes from immunoSEQ multiplex PCR, and its TCRdb copy is limited to in-frame clones, with some not included. The profile shows tens of thousands of clones, 80% to 90% of them singletons. This material consisted of CD4+ or CD8+ T cells sorted from blood, taken in a trial of the OX40 agonist ivuxolimab. These receptor sequences come from an adult with an advanced solid tumor such as melanoma, head and neck, liver or kidney cancer.

This chain uses TRBV7-9 with TRBJ2-1; D is tentatively TRBD1 or TRBD2 (5 bases each). The CDR3 is 15 residues long. V was trimmed by 1 base and J by 5 bases, leaving 12 bases between them. CDR1 and CDR2 (germline): SEHNR, FQNEAQ (reference sequence). This chain's CDR3 is CASSLGPGLNNEQFF. CDR3 DNA: TGTGCCAGCAGCTTAGGTCCGGGGCTTAACAATGAGCAGTTCTTC.

Comments on this clone: One end of the junction is discordant with germline, which a read error may explain. V is TRBV7-7 and J is TRBJ2-3, with a weak D call TRBD2 (6 bases). Germline V gives CDR1 SSHAT, CDR2 FNYEAQ (reference sequence). There are 18 residues in the CDR3. CDR3 DNA: TGTGCTAGCAGCTTGCGGGACCTCCGGCGGGAACGCACAGATACGCAGTATTTT. Residues: CASSLRDLRRERTDTQYF.

This clone was seen only a few times. The chain links TRBV11-2 to TRBJ2-7; D gene ambiguous. The CDR3 spans 13 residues. Trimming removed 2 bases from V and 2 bases from J, with 7 bases in between. Germline V CDR1 and CDR2: SGHAT, FQNNGV. CDR3 residues: CASSLPKTYEQYF. The CDR3 nucleotides read TGTGCCAGCAGCTTACCAAAAACCTACGAGCAGTACTTC.

This chain connects TRBV6-5 to TRBJ1-6, with 7 bases lining up with TRBD1. The CDR3 loop spans 16 amino acids. Losses at the gene ends were 2 bases for V and 10 bases for J; bases not matched to a gene: 11. Germline CDR1 is MNHEY and CDR2 is SVGAGI. CDR3 sequence: CASSYLNRGWRSPLHF. The CDR3 nucleotides are TGTGCCAGCAGTTACCTTAACAGGGGTTGGAGGTCACCCCTCCACTTT.